This record concerns one TCR beta chain sequence. Per the original data handling: Estimation of nucleated cell counts was performed using reference gene primer amplification. Measured with immunoSEQ multiplex PCR; TCRdb has only the in-frame clones, and not every one. Clonal size and the V and J genes are those of that table, whereas D and trimming came from the DNA. Of about 45,000 clones in the sample, 80% were seen once. Germline V CDR1 and CDR2: LGHNA, YNFKEQ. Trimming took 1 base from V and 1 from J; bases not matched to a gene: 9. The CDR3 covers 17 residues. This entry comes from a study of blood T cell repertoires in COVID-19. At the level of the study: Samples came from the United States, Italy and Spain, spanning acute and convalescent COVID-19. T cells, B-cell-depleted T cells, or PBMCs provided the cDNA or gDNA that served as material.

This chain connects TRBV4-2 to TRBJ2-5, with 7 bases matching TRBD2. Sequences were obtained from peripheral blood. The clonotype comes from a man between 65 and 85 years old with acute or convalescent COVID-19. DNA for the CDR3: TGTGCCAGCAGCCAAGGGAGGGCGGGGGATGTCCAAGAGACCCAGTACTTC. Amino acids: CASSQGRAGDVQETQYF.